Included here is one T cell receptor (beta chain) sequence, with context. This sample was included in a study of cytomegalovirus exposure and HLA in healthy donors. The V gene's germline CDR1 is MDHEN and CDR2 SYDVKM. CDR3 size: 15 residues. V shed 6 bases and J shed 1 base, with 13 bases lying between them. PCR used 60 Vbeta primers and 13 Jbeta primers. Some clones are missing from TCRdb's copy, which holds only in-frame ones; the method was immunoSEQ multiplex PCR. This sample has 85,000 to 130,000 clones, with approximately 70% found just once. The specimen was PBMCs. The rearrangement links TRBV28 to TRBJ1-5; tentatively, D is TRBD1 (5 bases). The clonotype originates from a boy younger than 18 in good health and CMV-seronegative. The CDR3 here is CASSWGLLSNQPQHF. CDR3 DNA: TGTGCCAGCAGCTGGGGACTCTTGAGCAATCAGCCCCAGCATTTT.